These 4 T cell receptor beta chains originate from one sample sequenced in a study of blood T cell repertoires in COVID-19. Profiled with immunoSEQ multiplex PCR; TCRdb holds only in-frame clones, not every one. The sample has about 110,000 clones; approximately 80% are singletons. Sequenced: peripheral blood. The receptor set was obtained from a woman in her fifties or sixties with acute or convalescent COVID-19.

The CDR3 reads CASSEENYGYTF. The CDR3 DNA reads TGTGCCAGCAGCGAGGAGAACTATGGCTACACCTTC. This chain connects TRBV5-4 to TRBJ1-2; D is undetermined. Between the trimmed V and J ends, which lost 4 bases and 2 bases, there was a span of 6 bases. The length of the CDR3 is 12 residues. Germline-derived CDR1 and CDR2 are SGHNT and YYREEE (reference sequence). Variable domain in full (rest from reference TRBV5-4 and TRBJ1-2): ETGVTQSPTHLIKTRGQQVTLRCSSQSGHNTVSWYQQALGQGPQFIFQYYREEENGRGNFPPRFSGLQFPNYSSELNVNALELDDSALYLCASSEENYGYTFGSGTRLTVV.

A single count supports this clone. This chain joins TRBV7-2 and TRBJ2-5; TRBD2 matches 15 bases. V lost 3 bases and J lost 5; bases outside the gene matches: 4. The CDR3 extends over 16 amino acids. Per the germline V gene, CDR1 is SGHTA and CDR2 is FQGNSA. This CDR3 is CASSFQGLAGGETQYF. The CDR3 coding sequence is TGTGCCAGCAGCTTCCAGGGACTAGCGGGGGGTGAGACCCAGTACTTC.

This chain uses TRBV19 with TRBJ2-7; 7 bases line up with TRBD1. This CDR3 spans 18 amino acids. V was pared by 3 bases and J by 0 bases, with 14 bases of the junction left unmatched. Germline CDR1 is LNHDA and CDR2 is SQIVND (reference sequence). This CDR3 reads CASSMATGSGGRSYEQYF. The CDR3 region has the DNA TGTGCCAGTAGTATGGCGACAGGGAGTGGGGGCCGCTCCTACGAGCAGTACTTC. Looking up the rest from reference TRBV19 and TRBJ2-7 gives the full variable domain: DGGITQSPKYLFRKEGQNVTLSCEQNLNHDAMYWYRQDPGQGLRLIYYSQIVNDFQKGDIAEGYSVSREKKESFPLTVTSAQKNPTAFYLCASSMATGSGGRSYEQYFGPGTRLTVT.

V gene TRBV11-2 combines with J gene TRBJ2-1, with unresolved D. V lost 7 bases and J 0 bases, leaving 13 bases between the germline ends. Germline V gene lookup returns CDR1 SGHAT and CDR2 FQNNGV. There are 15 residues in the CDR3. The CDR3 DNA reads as TGTGCCAGCAATTTGGGCATTAACTCCTACAATGAGCAGTTCTTC. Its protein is CASNLGINSYNEQFF. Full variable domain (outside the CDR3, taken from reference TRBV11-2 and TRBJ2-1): EAGVAQSPRYKIIEKRQSVAFWCNPISGHATLYWYQQILGQGPKLLIQFQNNGVVDDSQLPKDRFSAERLKGVDSTLKIQPAKLEDSAVYLCASNLGINSYNEQFFGPGTRLTVL.